The clone carrying this T cell receptor (beta chain) was picked up many times. Its antigen remains unidentified. The data stem from a study of blood T cells in healthy people across ages. Study conclusions and caveats: Long-lived donors exceeded aged donors in naive CD4+ cells and diversity.

A second about 6 to 12 cycle PCR used barcoded and J-beta primers. Samples each returned at least 3 million CDR3-containing paired-end reads. TCRdb called the 5' RACE reads again in MiXCR, with one record for every CDR3 protein. Of about 650,000 distinct CDR3 sequences in the sample, about 30% were seen once. Trimming removed 0 bases at V and 6 bases at J, with 19 bases between. This CDR3 is built from 16 residues. CDR1 and CDR2 from the germline V gene are DFQATT and SNEGSKA (reference sequence). This TCR derives from a woman older than 75 in good health. Sequences were obtained from blood. V gene TRBV20-1 combines with J gene TRBJ2-3; D may match TRBD1 or TRBD2 (6 bases each). The CDR3 coding sequence is TGCAGTGCTAGAGATGTGGGGGGCGGGCCTTCGGATACGCAGTATTTT. This translates into CSARDVGGGPSDTQYF.